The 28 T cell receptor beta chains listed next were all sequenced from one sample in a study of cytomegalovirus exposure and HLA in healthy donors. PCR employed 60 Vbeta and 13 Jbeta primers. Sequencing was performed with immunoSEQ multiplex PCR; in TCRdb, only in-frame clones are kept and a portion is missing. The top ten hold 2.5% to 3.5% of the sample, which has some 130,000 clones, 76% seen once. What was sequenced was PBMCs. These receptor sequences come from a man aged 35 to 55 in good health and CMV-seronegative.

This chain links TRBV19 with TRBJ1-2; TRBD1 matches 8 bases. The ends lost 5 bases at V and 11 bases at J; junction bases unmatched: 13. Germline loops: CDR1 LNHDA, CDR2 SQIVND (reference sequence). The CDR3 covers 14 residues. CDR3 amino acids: CASSFPGQVGPYTF. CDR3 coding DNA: TGTGCCAGTAGTTTTCCGGGACAGGTCGGTCCTTACACCTTC.

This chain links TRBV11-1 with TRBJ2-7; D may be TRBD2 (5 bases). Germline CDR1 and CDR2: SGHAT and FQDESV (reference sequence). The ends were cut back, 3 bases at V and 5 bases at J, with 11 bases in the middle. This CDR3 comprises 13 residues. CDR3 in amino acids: CASSFPGWNEQYF. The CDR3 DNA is TGTGCCAGCAGCTTCCCGGGGTGGAACGAGCAGTACTTC.

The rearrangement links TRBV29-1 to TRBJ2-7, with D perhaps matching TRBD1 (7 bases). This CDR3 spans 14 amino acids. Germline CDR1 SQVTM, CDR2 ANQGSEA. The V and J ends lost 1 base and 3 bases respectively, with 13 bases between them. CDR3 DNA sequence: TGCAGCGTTGAAGGGGGGCAGGGGGGCTACGAGCAGTACTTC. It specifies CSVEGGQGGYEQYF.

The CDR3 DNA sequence: TGCGCCAGCAGCCTAACTACCGGGACACACTCCTACAATGAGCAGTTCTTC. Translation gives CASSLTTGTHSYNEQFF. The rearrangement joins TRBV5-1 to TRBJ2-1, with a tentative D call TRBD1 (6 bases). From germline, CDR1 is SGHRS and CDR2 YFSETQ. CDR3 length: 17 residues. V lost 4 bases and J lost 0, with 17 bases in between.

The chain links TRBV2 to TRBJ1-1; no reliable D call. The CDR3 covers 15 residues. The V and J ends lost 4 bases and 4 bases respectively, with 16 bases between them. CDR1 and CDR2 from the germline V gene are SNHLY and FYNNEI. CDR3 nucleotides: TGTGCCAGCAGTGCATTCGGGATGGAGGGCACTGAAGCTTTCTTT. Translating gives CASSAFGMEGTEAFF.

The CDR3 DNA is TGTGCCAGCTCACGGGGACAGGGGGCGGCTGAAGCTTTCTTT. It specifies CASSRGQGAAEAFF. The rearrangement joins TRBV18 to TRBJ1-1; 12 positions match TRBD1. CDR3 length: 14 amino acids. Germline-derived CDR1 and CDR2 are KGHSH and LQKENI. V lost 4 bases, J lost 6 bases, and 3 bases stayed unmatched.

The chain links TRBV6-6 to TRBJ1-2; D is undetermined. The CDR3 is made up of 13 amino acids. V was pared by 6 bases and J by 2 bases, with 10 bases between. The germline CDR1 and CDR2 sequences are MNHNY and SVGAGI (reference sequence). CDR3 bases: TGTGCCAGCAGAGAGGGAGGGAACTATGGCTACACCTTC. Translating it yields CASREGGNYGYTF.

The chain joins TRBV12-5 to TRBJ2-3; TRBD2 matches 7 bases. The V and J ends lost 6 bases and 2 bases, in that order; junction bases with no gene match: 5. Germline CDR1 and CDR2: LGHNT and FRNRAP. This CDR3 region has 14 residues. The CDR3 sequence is CASGPAGPTDTQYF. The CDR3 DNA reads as TGTGCTAGTGGCCCAGCGGGACCCACAGATACGCAGTATTTT.

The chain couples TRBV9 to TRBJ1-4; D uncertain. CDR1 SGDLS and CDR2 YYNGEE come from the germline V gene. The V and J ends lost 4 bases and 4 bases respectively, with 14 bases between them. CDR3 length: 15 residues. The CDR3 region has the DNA TGTGCCAGCAGCCAAGGAGTCCGGAATAATGAAAAACTGTTTTTT. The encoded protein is CASSQGVRNNEKLFF. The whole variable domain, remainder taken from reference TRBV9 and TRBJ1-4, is DSGVTQTPKHLITATGQRVTLRCSPRSGDLSVYWYQQSLDQGLQFLIQYYNGEERAKGNILERFSAQQFPDLHSELNLSSLELGDSALYFCASSQGVRNNEKLFFGSGTQLSVL.

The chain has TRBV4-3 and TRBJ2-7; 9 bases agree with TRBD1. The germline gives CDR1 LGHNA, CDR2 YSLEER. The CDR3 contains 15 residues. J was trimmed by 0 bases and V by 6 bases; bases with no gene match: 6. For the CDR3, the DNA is TGCGCCAGCAGTGCTGACAGGGGGAGCTCCTACGAGCAGTACTTC. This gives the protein CASSADRGSSYEQYF.

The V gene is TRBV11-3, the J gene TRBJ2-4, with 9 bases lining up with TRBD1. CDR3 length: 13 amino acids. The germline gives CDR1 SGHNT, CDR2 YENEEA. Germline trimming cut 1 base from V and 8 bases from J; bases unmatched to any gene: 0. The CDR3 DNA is TGTGCCAGCAGCTTAGGGACAGGGGACATTCAGTACTTC. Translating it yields CASSLGTGDIQYF.

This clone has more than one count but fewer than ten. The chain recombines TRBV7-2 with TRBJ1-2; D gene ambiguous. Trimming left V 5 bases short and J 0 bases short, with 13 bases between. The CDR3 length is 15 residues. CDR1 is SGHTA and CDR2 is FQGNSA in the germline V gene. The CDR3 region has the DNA TGTGCCAGCAGCACCCGAGAGTTAGCTAACTATGGCTACACCTTC. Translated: CASSTRELANYGYTF.

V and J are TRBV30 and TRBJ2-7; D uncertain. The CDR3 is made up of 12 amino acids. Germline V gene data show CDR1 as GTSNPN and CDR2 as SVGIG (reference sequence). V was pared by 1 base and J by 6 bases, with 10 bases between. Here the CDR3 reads CAWSASLVEQYF. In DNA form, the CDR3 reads TGTGCCTGGAGTGCCTCTCTCGTCGAGCAGTACTTC.

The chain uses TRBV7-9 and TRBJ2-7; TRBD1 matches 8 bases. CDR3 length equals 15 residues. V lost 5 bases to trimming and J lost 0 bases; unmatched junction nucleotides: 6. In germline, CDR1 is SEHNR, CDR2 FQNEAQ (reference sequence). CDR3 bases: TGTGCCAGCAGCCGGGACAGGTCGTCCTCCTACGAGCAGTACTTC. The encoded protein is CASSRDRSSSYEQYF.

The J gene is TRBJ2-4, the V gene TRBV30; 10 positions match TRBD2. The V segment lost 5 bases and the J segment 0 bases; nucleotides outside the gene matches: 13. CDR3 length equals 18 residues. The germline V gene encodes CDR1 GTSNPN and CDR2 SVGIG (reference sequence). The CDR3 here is CAWGPSGGAPTAKNIQYF. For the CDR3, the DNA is TGTGCCTGGGGCCCCAGCGGGGGGGCCCCAACAGCCAAAAACATTCAGTACTTC.

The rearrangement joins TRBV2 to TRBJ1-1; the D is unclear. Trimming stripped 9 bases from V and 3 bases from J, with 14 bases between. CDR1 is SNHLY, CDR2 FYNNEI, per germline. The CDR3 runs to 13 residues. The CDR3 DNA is TGTGCCAGATTGACAATCAGTGACACTGAAGCTTTCTTT. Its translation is CARLTISDTEAFF.

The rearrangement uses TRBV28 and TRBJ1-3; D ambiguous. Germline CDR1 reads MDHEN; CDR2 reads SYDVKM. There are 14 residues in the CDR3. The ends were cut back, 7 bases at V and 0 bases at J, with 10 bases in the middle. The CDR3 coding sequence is TGTGCCAGCACCCCGGCGGGCTCTGGAAACACCATATATTTT. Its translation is CASTPAGSGNTIYF.

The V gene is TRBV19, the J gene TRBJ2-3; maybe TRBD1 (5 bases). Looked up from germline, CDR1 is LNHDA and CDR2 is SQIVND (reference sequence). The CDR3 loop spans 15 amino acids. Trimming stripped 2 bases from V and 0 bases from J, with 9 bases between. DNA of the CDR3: TGTGCCAGTAGTATAATGGGGCAGAGCACAGATACGCAGTATTTT. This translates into CASSIMGQSTDTQYF.

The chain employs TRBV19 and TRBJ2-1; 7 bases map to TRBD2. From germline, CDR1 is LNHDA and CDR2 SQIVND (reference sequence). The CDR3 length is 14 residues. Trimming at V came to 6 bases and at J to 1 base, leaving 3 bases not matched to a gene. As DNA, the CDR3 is TGTGCCAGTAGGCCTAGCGGTTCCTACAATGAGCAGTTCTTC. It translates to CASRPSGSYNEQFF.

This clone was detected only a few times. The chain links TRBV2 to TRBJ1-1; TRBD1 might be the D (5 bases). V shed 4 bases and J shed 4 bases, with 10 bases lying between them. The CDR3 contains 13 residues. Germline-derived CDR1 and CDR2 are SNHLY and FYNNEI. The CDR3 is CASSAGRGTEAFF. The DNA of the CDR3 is TGTGCCAGCAGTGCAGGGCGCGGCACTGAAGCTTTCTTT.

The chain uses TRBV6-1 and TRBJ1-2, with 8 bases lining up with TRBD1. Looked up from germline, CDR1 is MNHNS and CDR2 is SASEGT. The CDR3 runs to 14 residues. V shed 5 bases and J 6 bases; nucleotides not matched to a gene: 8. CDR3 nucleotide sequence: TGTGCCAGCAGTCGAGTACAGGGGGGAAATGGCTACACCTTC. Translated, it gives CASSRVQGGNGYTF.

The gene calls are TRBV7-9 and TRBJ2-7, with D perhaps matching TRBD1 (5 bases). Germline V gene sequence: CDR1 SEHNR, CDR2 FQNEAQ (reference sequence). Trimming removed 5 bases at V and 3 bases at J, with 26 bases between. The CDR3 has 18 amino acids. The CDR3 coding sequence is TGTGCCAGCAGCCCATCACCAGGGTCCGCACCCTCCTACTACGAGCAGTACTTC. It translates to CASSPSPGSAPSYYEQYF.

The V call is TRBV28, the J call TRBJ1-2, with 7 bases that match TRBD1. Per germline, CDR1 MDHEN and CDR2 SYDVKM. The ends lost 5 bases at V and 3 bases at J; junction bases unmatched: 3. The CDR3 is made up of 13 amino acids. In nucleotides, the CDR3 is TGTGCCAGCAGTACAGGGGTAGACTATGGCTACACCTTC. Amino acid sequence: CASSTGVDYGYTF.

CDR3: CATSPGLSTDTQYF. CDR3 sequence (DNA): TGTGCCACCAGCCCGGGATTGAGCACAGATACGCAGTATTTT. V usage is TRBV15 and J usage is TRBJ2-3, with D perhaps TRBD2 (5 bases). Germline-derived CDR1 and CDR2 are LNHNV and YYDKDF (reference sequence). Trimming shortened V by 5 bases and J by 0 bases, and 9 bases separated the two germline ends. CDR3 length equals 14 residues.

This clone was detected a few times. CDR3 nucleotides: TGCGCCAGCAGCCAAGGGGGACAGCTAGGATATGGCTACACCTTC. Residues: CASSQGGQLGYGYTF. The chain links TRBV4-1 to TRBJ1-2; 7 bases map to TRBD1. V was pared by 1 base and J by 5 bases, with 7 bases of the junction left unmatched. The germline V gene encodes CDR1 MGHRA and CDR2 YSYEKL. The CDR3 is made up of 15 amino acids.

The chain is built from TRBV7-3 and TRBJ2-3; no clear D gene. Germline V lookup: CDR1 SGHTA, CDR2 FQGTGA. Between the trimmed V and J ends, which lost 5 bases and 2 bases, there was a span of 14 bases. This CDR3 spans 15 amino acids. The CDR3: CASSPQSMFTDTQYF. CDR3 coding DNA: TGTGCCAGCAGCCCGCAGTCAATGTTCACAGATACGCAGTATTTT.

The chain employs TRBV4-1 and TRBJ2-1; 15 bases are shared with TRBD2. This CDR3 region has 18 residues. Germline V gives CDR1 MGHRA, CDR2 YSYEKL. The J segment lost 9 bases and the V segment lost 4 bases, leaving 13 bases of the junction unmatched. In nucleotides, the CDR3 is TGCGCCAGCAGCCCGGGACTAGCGGGAGGCTGGGCCAGAGGTGAGCAGTTCTTC. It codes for CASSPGLAGGWARGEQFF.

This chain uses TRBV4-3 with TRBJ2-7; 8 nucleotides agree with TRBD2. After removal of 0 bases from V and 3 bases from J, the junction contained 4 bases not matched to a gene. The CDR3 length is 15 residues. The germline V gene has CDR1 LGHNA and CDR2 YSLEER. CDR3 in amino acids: CASSQDPLAVYEQYF. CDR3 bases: TGCGCCAGCAGCCAAGATCCACTAGCGGTCTACGAGCAGTACTTC.